The source of this TCR beta chain is a study of T cells after posttransplantation cyclophosphamide. The V and J ends lost 4 bases and 2 bases, in that order; junction bases with no gene match: 5. CDR3 length equals 15 residues. Looked up from germline, CDR1 is MNHNY and CDR2 is SVGAGI (reference sequence). Some clones are missing from TCRdb's copy, which holds only in-frame ones; the method was immunoSEQ multiplex PCR. The sample yields 4,500 to 5,000 clones, approximately 80% seen once. A marrow graft followed busulfan-fludarabine conditioning, with cyclophosphamide on days +3 and +4. The sequenced sample was PBMCs, obtained 86 days after allogeneic stem cell transplant with posttransplant cyclophosphamide. The J gene is TRBJ2-1, the V gene TRBV6-6; 7 nucleotides align to TRBD1. The origin of this receptor is a male patient aged 50 to 59 who received an allogeneic stem cell transplant from an unrelated donor, was CMV-positive, and had acute GVHD only. Some of the T cells might come from the graft donor. CDR3 region: CASSLTGLPYNEQFF. The DNA for the CDR3 is TGTGCCAGCAGTTTGACAGGGCTACCCTACAATGAGCAGTTCTTC.